The 11 T cell receptor beta chains below all came from one sample that was sequenced in a study of T cell repertoires in cytomegalovirus infection. No antigens are known for them. TCRdb analysed the reads with MiXCR anew, one entry per CDR3 protein. The sample includes 700,000 to 950,000 distinct CDR3 sequences, around a third of them seen just once. Material: cultured CD8+ T cells from PBMCs, obtained from culture after CMV antigen stimulation. The receptors here all came from a human donor in good health (CMV status not recorded). Some clones in this sample may be carry-over from other donors' samples.

The chain uses TRBV10-3 and TRBJ2-7; 8 bases are a match to TRBD2. The CDR3 length is 16 residues. CDR1 ENHRY and CDR2 SYGVKD come from the germline V gene. Germline trimming cut 7 bases from V and 2 bases from J; bases unmatched to any gene: 13. CDR3 amino acids: CAIILHKRGGTYEQYV. CDR3 bases: TGTGCCATCATTCTGCACAAACGGGGGGGGACCTACGAGCAGTACGTC.

CDR3 residues: CSARIGTGGREKLFF. DNA of the CDR3: TGCAGTGCTAGAATTGGGACAGGGGGACGTGAAAAACTGTTTTTT. This chain joins TRBV20-1 and TRBJ1-4, with TRBD1 identical over 11 bases. The germline V gene has CDR1 DFQATT and CDR2 SNEGSKA (reference sequence). This CDR3 is built from 15 residues. With 2 bases clipped from V and 7 bases from J, the junction kept 6 bases outside the gene matches.

This clonotype was seen repeatedly, ten times or more. The genes are TRBV7-8 and TRBJ2-3; D call uncertain. Germline CDR1 SGHVS, CDR2 FQNEAQ. The V gene lost 5 bases and the J gene lost 5 bases, with 8 bases spanning the gap. The CDR3 contains 12 residues. The CDR3 region is CASSRGQDTQYF. CDR3 DNA sequence: TGTGCCAGCAGCCGAGGCCAAGATACGCAGTATTTT.

The V call is TRBV6-5, the J call TRBJ2-1; D possibly corresponds to TRBD1 (6 bases). Per germline, CDR1 MNHEY and CDR2 SVGAGI. Trimming left V 0 bases short and J 6 bases short, with 9 bases between. This CDR3 spans 14 amino acids. Here the CDR3 reads CASSYSQGANEQFF. The CDR3 DNA is TGTGCCAGCAGTTACTCACAGGGTGCCAATGAGCAGTTCTTC.

The chain has TRBV27 and TRBJ2-3, with 8 bases identical to TRBD2. Germline trimming cut 7 bases from V and 2 bases from J; bases unmatched to any gene: 8. Germline CDR1 and CDR2: MNHEY and SMNVEV (reference sequence). This CDR3 region has 15 residues. In DNA form, the CDR3 reads TGTGCCAGCACCCTATCGGGGGGGTTCACAGATACGCAGTATTTT. This gives the protein CASTLSGGFTDTQYF.

The chain combines TRBV2 with TRBJ1-1; 10 bases align to TRBD1. With 11 bases clipped from V and 6 bases from J, the junction kept 9 bases outside the gene matches. The CDR3 has 13 amino acids. Germline CDR1 SNHLY, CDR2 FYNNEI. CDR3 residues: CARRGDRGSEAFF. CDR3 coding DNA: TGTGCCCGGAGGGGGGACAGGGGCTCTGAAGCTTTCTTT.

This clonotype was recorded only once. The V gene is TRBV20-1, the J gene TRBJ2-7; D might be TRBD1 or TRBD2, each matching 5 bases. The V gene's germline CDR1 is DFQATT and CDR2 SNEGSKA (reference sequence). The CDR3 contains 14 residues. V shed 3 bases and J shed 7 bases, with 19 bases lying between them. CDR3 bases: TGCAGTGCTAGTATACCGGGGCGGGTTAAAGAGCAGTACTTC. Amino acids: CSASIPGRVKEQYF.

This rearrangement joins TRBV11-3 to TRBJ2-7; the match to TRBD1 covers 7 bases. CDR3 length: 16 amino acids. V dropped 1 base and J dropped 2; count of bases not matched to a gene: 8. Germline V gene lookup returns CDR1 SGHNT and CDR2 YENEEA. CDR3 region: CASSLGGGQTPYEQYV. CDR3 DNA: TGTGCCAGCAGCTTAGGAGGGGGACAGACTCCCTACGAGCAGTACGTC.

This clonotype was seen more than once but under ten times. The CDR3 reads CASSTDRGNTEAFF. The CDR3 nucleotides are TGTGCCAGTAGTACCGACAGGGGGAACACTGAAGCTTTCTTT. This chain uses TRBV19 with TRBJ1-1; TRBD1 agrees at 8 bases. Trimming cost V 4 bases and J 1 base; bases outside gene matches: 2. The CDR3 spans 14 residues. Germline CDR1 is LNHDA and CDR2 is SQIVND (reference sequence).

The chain uses TRBV7-9 and TRBJ1-5; D ambiguous. CDR3 length equals 12 residues. CDR1 is SEHNR, CDR2 FQNEAQ, per germline (reference sequence). V was clipped by 5 bases and J by 4 bases, with 6 bases between them. The chain's CDR3 is CASSHLNQPQHF. The CDR3 DNA reads TGTGCCAGCAGCCATCTGAATCAGCCCCAGCATTTT.

This clonotype was seen repeatedly, ten times or more. This chain links TRBV7-8 with TRBJ1-1; tentative D call: TRBD1 (5 bases). Germline V gene sequence: CDR1 SGHVS, CDR2 FQNEAQ. The CDR3 consists of 15 residues. V gave up 5 bases and J gave up 0 bases, with 13 bases separating them. CDR3 protein: CASSLPRGLNTEAFF. CDR3 nucleotides: TGTGCCAGCAGCCTCCCTAGGGGTCTGAACACTGAAGCTTTCTTT.